The 19 T cell receptor beta chains below all came from one sample that was sequenced in a study of cytomegalovirus exposure and HLA in healthy donors. PCR involved 60 Vbeta and 13 Jbeta primers. Produced via immunoSEQ multiplex PCR; TCRdb's table is partial and in-frame only. Of about 130,000 clones detected, around 80% appear once; the ten largest clones hold roughly 2%. Sequencing used PBMCs. Receptors were obtained from a man between 18 and 29 years old in good health and CMV-seronegative.

This sequence joins TRBV7-9 and TRBJ2-3; D perhaps matches TRBD2 (6 bases). Germline assignment: CDR1 SEHNR and CDR2 FQNEAQ (reference sequence). The ends were cut back, 4 bases at V and 12 bases at J, with 11 bases in the middle. The CDR3 runs to 11 residues. Here the CDR3 DNA reads TGTGCCAGCAGCTCATGGCGGGACCAGTATTTT. Its translation: CASSSWRDQYF. The full variable domain, with the rest looked up from reference TRBV7-9 and TRBJ2-3, is DTGVSQNPRHKITKRGQNVTFRCDPISEHNRLYWYRQTLGQGPEFLTYFQNEAQLEKSRLLSDRFSAERPKGSFSTLEIQRTEQGDSAMYLCASSSWRDQYFGPGTRLTVL.

The chain has TRBV27 and TRBJ2-6; D not resolved. Trimming pared 6 bases from V and 3 bases from J, leaving 9 bases between. CDR1 is MNHEY, CDR2 SMNVEV, per germline (reference sequence). The CDR3 consists of 14 residues. The CDR3 coding sequence is TGTGCCAGCAGCCACGGTCTTGGGGCCAACGTCCTGACTTTC. Translating it yields CASSHGLGANVLTF.

A few counts support this clone. V usage is TRBV15 and J usage is TRBJ2-1; 9 nucleotides line up with TRBD1. The CDR3 totals 18 residues. Trimming took 0 bases from V and 6 from J; bases not matched to a gene: 12. The germline CDR1 and CDR2 sequences are LNHNV and YYDKDF (reference sequence). The DNA of the CDR3 is TGTGCCACCAGCAGAGAATTGGTAACGGGACAGGGCGTCAATGAGCAGTTCTTC. This gives the protein CATSRELVTGQGVNEQFF.

This chain links TRBV9 with TRBJ1-6, with TRBD1 as a possible D gene (6 bases). The CDR3 spans 16 residues. Germline CDR1 and CDR2: SGDLS and YYNGEE. The V and J ends lost 5 bases and 6 bases respectively, with 18 bases between them. CDR3 protein: CASSFSWDIGNSPLHF. CDR3 bases: TGTGCCAGCAGTTTCAGTTGGGACATAGGTAATTCACCCCTCCACTTT.

The gene calls are TRBV11-2 and TRBJ2-5; 9 bases are a match to TRBD2. Matching the DNA end better, TRBJ2-7 makes the J call doubtful. CDR3 length equals 16 residues. In germline, CDR1 is SGHAT, CDR2 FQNNGV. The CDR3: CASSSRRLADSYEQYF. The CDR3 DNA sequence: TGTGCCAGCAGCTCCCGCCGACTAGCGGATTCCTACGAGCAGTACTTC.

V usage is TRBV9 and J usage is TRBJ2-1; 8 bases agree with TRBD2. The CDR3 is 15 residues long. CDR1 and CDR2 from the germline V gene are SGDLS and YYNGEE. With V trimmed by 6 bases and J by 4 bases, 9 bases remained unmatched. The CDR3 DNA sequence: TGTGCCAGCACCGTTAGCGGGACCTCATACAATGAGCAGTTCTTC. This gives the protein CASTVSGTSYNEQFF.

The DNA of the CDR3 is TGTGCCAGCAGTTACAGCGGACTGAGCTCCTACGAGCAGTACTTC. It codes for CASSYSGLSSYEQYF. The chain joins TRBV6-6 to TRBJ2-7; D perhaps matches TRBD2 (5 bases). V was shortened by 2 bases and J by 0 bases, with 11 bases between the two germline ends. Germline V CDR1 and CDR2: MNHNY, SVGAGI (reference sequence). This CDR3 is built from 15 residues.

This clone was picked up one time. The chain has TRBV15 and TRBJ1-6; maybe TRBD1 (5 bases). V lost 1 base and J lost 6, with 10 bases in between. Germline loops: CDR1 LNHNV, CDR2 YYDKDF (reference sequence). CDR3 length: 15 residues. The CDR3 sequence: CATSRGQSLNSPLHF. CDR3 sequence (DNA): TGTGCCACCAGCAGAGGACAGAGCCTTAATTCACCCCTCCACTTT. Using reference TRBV15 and TRBJ1-6 for the parts outside the CDR3, the full variable domain is DAMVIQNPRYQVTQFGKPVTLSCSQTLNHNVMYWYQQKSSQAPKLLFHYYDKDFNNEADTPDNFQSRRPNTSFCFLDIRSPGLGDTAMYLCATSRGQSLNSPLHFGNGTRLTVT.

The gene calls are TRBV14 and TRBJ2-5; no clear D gene. The J call is doubtful: the DNA matches TRBJ2-7 better. The CDR3 has 11 residues. Germline CDR1 SGHDN, CDR2 FVKESK. CDR3 in DNA: TGTGCCAGCAGCCAATCCTACGAGCAGTACTTC. It codes for CASSQSYEQYF.

As concerns this clone: One end of the junction varies from germline; a read error may be responsible. V gene TRBV27 combines with J gene TRBJ2-3; TRBD2 agrees at 10 bases. Germline V CDR1 and CDR2: MNHEY, SMNVEV (reference sequence). The CDR3 has 15 residues. The CDR3 nucleotides are TGTGCCGGCAGTTGGACTAGCGGATCCACAGATACGCAGTATTTT. This translates into CAGSWTSGSTDTQYF.

V gene TRBV7-2 combines with J gene TRBJ2-1, with 12 bases identical to TRBD1. There are 16 residues in the CDR3. Unmatched junction bases numbered 10, after V lost 6 bases and J lost 7 bases. Germline CDR1 SGHTA, CDR2 FQGNSA. The CDR3, as DNA: TGTGCCAGCAGAGGGACAGGGGGCGGCAAGTTGAATGAGCAGTTCTTC. It codes for CASRGTGGGKLNEQFF.

Of note for this clone: One junction end does not reproduce the germline sequence, and a read error may be involved. The sample carries other DNA sequences with the same CDR3. V gene TRBV7-3 combines with J gene TRBJ1-1, with TRBD1 as a possible D gene (5 bases). The germline V gene has CDR1 SGHTA and CDR2 FQGTGA. There are 14 residues in the CDR3. The CDR3 coding sequence is TGCGCCAGCAGCTTAAATGGGGGGTCCGCTGAAGCTTTCTTT. Translated, it gives CASSLNGGSAEAFF.

V is TRBV5-6 and J is TRBJ1-5; tentatively, D is TRBD1 (6 bases). With 5 bases removed from V and 7 bases from J, the gap between germline ends came to 19 bases. The V gene's germline CDR1 is SGHDT and CDR2 YYEEEE. The CDR3 is 15 amino acids. The CDR3, as DNA: TGTGCCAGCAGTTACAACAGGGCCAGGGGACAGCCCCAGCATTTT. It is translated as CASSYNRARGQPQHF.

The V call is TRBV30, the J call TRBJ1-2; a possible D gene is TRBD1 (6 bases). With 1 base removed from V and 7 bases from J, the gap between germline ends came to 13 bases. This CDR3 is built from 13 residues. From germline, CDR1 is GTSNPN and CDR2 SVGIG (reference sequence). CDR3 amino acids: CAWSAHRDGGYTF. CDR3 in DNA: TGTGCCTGGAGTGCCCACAGGGATGGTGGCTACACCTTC.

The V call is TRBV27, the J call TRBJ1-5; TRBD1 is a possible D gene (5 bases). Per germline, CDR1 MNHEY and CDR2 SMNVEV (reference sequence). The CDR3 spans 17 residues. V lost 5 bases, J lost 6 bases, and 23 bases lay in between. The CDR3 here is CASSHSPGGEVAQPQHF. CDR3 in DNA: TGTGCCAGCAGTCATTCCCCCGGAGGGGAGGTAGCTCAGCCCCAGCATTTT.

The chain carries TRBV7-3 and TRBJ2-6, with 8 bases lining up with TRBD1. Germline lookup yields CDR1 SGHTA and CDR2 FQGTGA. J gave up 0 bases and V 4 bases, and 5 bases lay outside the gene matches. The CDR3 length is 17 residues. The CDR3 nucleotides read TGTGCCAGCAGCTCCGGGACAGGTGGCTCTGGGGCCAACGTCCTGACTTTC. Protein: CASSSGTGGSGANVLTF.

The genes are TRBV28 and TRBJ2-7; D not resolved. With 4 bases removed from V and 3 bases from J, the gap between germline ends came to 10 bases. Per the germline V gene, CDR1 is MDHEN and CDR2 is SYDVKM. CDR3 length: 13 amino acids. The CDR3 loop is CASSSAHNYEQYF. The CDR3 coding sequence is TGTGCCAGCAGTTCAGCGCATAACTACGAGCAGTACTTC.

The chain joins TRBV7-2 to TRBJ1-6; no clear D gene. The V end was cut by 5 bases, the J end by 0 bases, with 8 bases between. Germline CDR1 reads SGHTA; CDR2 reads FQGNSA. The CDR3 covers 15 residues. As DNA, the CDR3 is TGTGCCAGCAGCCCACAAAGCTCCTATAATTCACCCCTCCACTTT. This sequence encodes CASSPQSSYNSPLHF.

The chain recombines TRBV5-4 with TRBJ2-3, with 14 nucleotides matching TRBD2. CDR1 is SGHNT, CDR2 YYREEE, per germline (reference sequence). The CDR3 runs to 17 residues. V lost 4 bases to trimming and J lost 2 bases; unmatched junction nucleotides: 6. CDR3 in DNA: TGTGCCAGCAGCGGAAGACTAGCGGGAGGGTACACAGATACGCAGTATTTT. As protein: CASSGRLAGGYTDTQYF.